A selection of T cell receptor beta chains follows, all from one sample in a study of shared clonotypes between healthy human individuals. Clones were read by immunoSEQ multiplex PCR, and TCRdb kept only the in-frame ones, dropping some. The sample holds about 2.3 million clones, 85% to 95% seen once. Sequenced input: naive CD4+ T cells from PBMCs. Receptors were obtained from a man in his late teens or twenties in good health. Some clones in this sample may be carry-over from other donors' samples. The CDR3 runs from the conserved cysteine through the conserved F or W. The D gene is left open where the match is weak. Clone sizes are given selectively: once, few, many, or a class where the clone is expanded.

-	-	TRBV5-1	TRBJ1-5	TGCGCCAGCAGCAATACAGGCGCGAGCAATCAGCCCCAGCATTTT	CASSNTGASNQPQHF
-	-	TRBV2	TRBJ1-1	TGTGCCAGCATCTTGGAGTCGGGGAAGCAGGCCACTGAAGCTTTCTTT	CASILESGKQATEAFF
-	-	TRBV28	TRBJ1-2	TGTGCCAGCACCGGGGGACCAGGGGGCTACACCTTC	CASTGGPGGYTF
-	TRBD2	TRBV11-1	TRBJ2-1	TGTGCCAGCAGCCTCCGGCGGGAGAGGGTCTACAATGAGCAGTTCTTC	CASSLRRERVYNEQFF
-	TRBD2	TRBV28	TRBJ2-7	TGTGCCACCTCGCTCGGGGGGGATTCCTACGAGCAGTACTTC	CATSLGGDSYEQYF
once	TRBD2	TRBV10-3	TRBJ2-3	TGTGCCGCAGGGACTAGTCCCTCTAGCACAGATACGCAGTATTTT	CAAGTSPSSTDTQYF
-	TRBD2	TRBV19	TRBJ2-1	TGTGCCAGTAGTATAACCGCTTGGGGACTACCTCACAATGAGCAGTTCTTC	CASSITAWGLPHNEQFF
-	-	TRBV6-5	TRBJ1-4	TGTGCCAGCTCCGATGGGGGGCCCAGAGATGAAAAACTGTTTTTT	CASSDGGPRDEKLFF
few	-	TRBV18	TRBJ1-2	TGTGCCAGCTCACCAGTGGACATCCTCTATGGCTACACCTTC	CASSPVDILYGYTF
-	TRBD1	TRBV2	TRBJ1-5	TGTGCCAGCAGCCCCAGGGGGCTCGGTCAGCCCCAGCATTTT	CASSPRGLGQPQHF
-	TRBD1	TRBV2	TRBJ1-5	TGTGCCAGCAGATCCGGGACAGTGGGCAATCAGCCCCAGCATTTT	CASRSGTVGNQPQHF
-	-	TRBV6-1	TRBJ2-4	TGTGCCAGCAGTGACACCCCCGGGGTTATTCAGTACTTC	CASSDTPGVIQYF
-	-	TRBV5-4	TRBJ2-7	TGTGCCAGCAGCAAGGAAATCTCCTACGAGCAGTACTTC	CASSKEISYEQYF
-	-	TRBV29-1	TRBJ1-2	TGCAGCGGAAGCCGGCTGAGCGGGGCAGGCTTATATGGCTACACCTTC	CSGSRLSGAGLYGYTF
-	-	TRBV5-1	TRBJ1-3	TGCGCCAGCAGCTCGACAGGCTCTGGAAACACCATATATTTT	CASSSTGSGNTIYF
-	-	TRBV5-1	TRBJ2-7	TGCGCCAGCAGAGAGGCGTGGGACTCCGCCTACGAGCAGTACTTC	CASREAWDSAYEQYF